This T cell receptor (beta chain) came from a study of cytomegalovirus exposure and HLA in healthy donors listed by TCRdb under 2017. Regarding the research as a whole: According to an earlier analysis of 587 of the donors, about 180 million T cells yielded over 100 million unique TCR beta sequences and around 300 Gb of sequence data. An early release covering more than 500 HLA-typed donors comprised around 300 gigabases of sequencing data and tens of millions of unique TCR sequences. The T cell repertoires of 666 subjects were profiled by immunosequencing and related to cytomegalovirus serostatus. Donor age, sex, ethnicity and CMV serostatus were compiled together with the repertoire data. Along with the approximately 700-subject first cohort, a separate validation cohort of roughly 110 different subjects was used. To decide whether each TCR beta V gene segment behaved as functional or pseudogenic, an earlier analysis of approximately 620 of the donors relied on high-throughput TCR beta sequencing. Every repertoire in the discovery cohort had been generated on one and the same sequencing platform. The study aimed to test whether signatures of past pathogen exposure could be identified by cataloging public T cell receptors. Among the roughly 400 genotyped donors, approximately 77% belonged to the genetic ancestry cluster associated with self-reported Caucasian donors. To study patterns of TCR occurrence, a later analysis re-analyzed previously published TCR beta repertoires from 600 to 750 donors and added high-resolution HLA genotyping. Genome-wide SNP genotypes for about 65% of the roughly 670 donors were used in a later genetic analysis, which treated that subset as a discovery cohort. The later analysis used no new phenotypic data to find candidate immune exposures, relying instead on TCR beta sequences and their occurrence across donors. Across around 400 genotyped donors of the cohort, an average of about 240,000 unique TCR beta nucleotide sequences per donor were sequenced, and about a sixth of those sequences were non-productive. High-throughput TCR immunosequencing, statistical association of individual TCRs with disease status, and machine learning were combined to predict cytomegalovirus infection status. Both class I and class II loci were covered by HLA typing, at four-digit resolution. About 5 DR-DQ haplotypes were handled as single units for association and clustering, since linkage in the cohort was strong. Typing coverage differed by locus: A, B, C, DRB1 and DQB1 were typed in roughly 620-630 donors, DQA1 in around 500, DPA1 in 600 to 610, and DPB1 in around 490. Results and caveats for the whole study, not just this receptor: Three of the identified cytomegalovirus-associated TCR beta chains were confirmed in vitro to be specific for cytomegalovirus antigens. Immune exposure information for the cohort was limited to CMV serostatus. Because counts were too low, approximately 15 rarely observed V segments, including chromosome 9 orphons, were excluded from the earlier analysis of some 540 of the donors. When HLA alleles, especially DR and DQ, strongly co-occurred, attributing TCR associations to individual alleles was difficult. Broadly in line with IMGT annotations, most TCR beta V segments showed up in productive rearrangements about 90% or about 30% of the time in an earlier analysis of under 700 of the donors. In a later analysis, around 15,000 TCR beta sequences were associated with specific HLA alleles at a false discovery rate of 0.05. Linkage disequilibrium might explain the correlated functional status among segregating V segments, but an unknown experimental factor could not be excluded. In a later analysis, HLA-associated TCR beta chains showed more clonal expansion and lower generation probabilities than non-associated chains that were equally common. Some IMGT-functional V segments, including TRBV6-2 and TRBV6-3, could not be distinguished by the 87-base-pair reads and were therefore excluded. The cohort was sequenced for TCR beta chains only, and without alpha or paired-chain data the features that could be detected were limited. A group of highly shared sequence variants was considered likely to be a technical artifact of the sequencing pipeline. Because HLA typing was missing for some donors at each locus, association tests included only the typed subset. In a later genetic analysis, fewer N-insertions in productive TCRs were reported among donors in an Asian-associated ancestry cluster than the 666-donor mean. In a later analysis, most CMV-associated TCR beta chains were found to appear HLA-restricted, with HLA associations seemingly driven largely by CMV exposure. The classifier was reported to diagnose cytomegalovirus status with high specificity and sensitivity in both the original and validation cohorts. A later analysis reported that several top co-occurrence clusters appeared linked to parvovirus B19, influenza, CMV and Epstein-Barr virus. V-gene and J-gene trimming of TCR beta chains was associated with a missense DCLRE1C variant in a later genetic analysis, and the association was replicated in an independent cohort. In a later analysis, the rate of TCR association differed among HLA loci, with DRB1 alleles having the most associated TCRs and HLA-C alleles having the fewest. Most TCR sequences were seen in very few donors, while some public TCRs were found in many individuals. The study gave a list of about 170 TCR beta chains associated with cytomegalovirus. Presence/absence analyses assumed roughly uniform sequencing depth across donors, an assumption that may not hold. The authors suggested that the approach could potentially be extended to other disease states and immunological phenotypes. A further reported finding was that TCR beta sequences accurately predicted the HLA-A and HLA-B alleles for most subjects in the first cohort.

Libraries came from the immunoSEQ multiplex PCR assay. The multiplex PCR relied on a mix of 60 forward primers for TCR Vbeta segments and 13 reverse primers for TCR Jbeta segments. Amplification of the CDR3 region of rearranged TCR beta genes was performed with a multiplex PCR assay on genomic DNA. The Illumina HiSeq System was used to sequence the amplified TCR beta libraries as 87-base-pair reads. Under the source paper's analysis protocol: A later analysis tallied about 77 million unique TCR beta chains across the 666 repertoires, and about 12 million of those chains were shared by two or more donors. A nearest-neighbor algorithm error-corrected the raw reads and collapsed the reads into unique sequences, merging closely related sequences to remove PCR and sequencing errors. To assign V, D and J gene segments, CDR3 sequences were aligned to IMGT reference sequences. For a sequence to be retained, a match of at least six nucleotides was required to both a V gene segment and a J gene segment. Rearrangements were classified as productive when the CDR3 lacked stop codons and remained in frame with V and J, and all other rearrangements were classified as non-productive. CDR3 was defined according to IMGT convention as the region running from the second conserved V-encoded cysteine to the conserved J-encoded phenylalanine. Sequences without an unambiguous match to a single V gene segment were excluded from the earlier analysis of almost 600 of the donors. An earlier analysis of some 500 of the donors classified V segments as functional when productive rearrangements were above 56.7% and as segregating when the standard deviation between donors was above 5%. To diagnose cytomegalovirus status from the catalog of TCR beta chain sequences, a statistical classification framework was built. In a later analysis, TCR nucleotide sequences were compared against IMGT/GENE-DB human TR gene sequences so that V and J genes could be assigned. In a later analysis, CDR3 sequences and most-parsimonious VDJ recombination scenarios were assigned using the TCRdist pipeline. A later analysis defined each TCR beta chain by its CDR3 amino acid sequence plus V-gene family, and excluded reads lacking a unique V-gene family. A later analysis removed 600 or so highly shared, low-generation-probability nucleotide sequences to deal with suspected cross-contamination and a sequencing artifact. In a later analysis, a clonal expansion index was calculated for each public chain from normalized within-repertoire ranks of inferred template counts. Generation probabilities in a later analysis came from a VDJ recombination model fitted to out-of-frame rearrangements, and those results were checked against IGoR. In a later analysis, TCR-TCR, TCR-HLA and TCR-CMV co-occurrence was scored with hypergeometric tests, and a repertoire-size bias correction was applied to TCR pairs. In a later analysis, false discovery rates were estimated by permuting HLA or CMV assignments 20 times. In a later analysis, co-occurring TCRs were grouped using DBSCAN, and TCRdist sequence similarity was added for clustering within HLA-allele-positive subsets. Repertoires with fewer than 30,000 or more than 120,000 public chains, plus five repertoires with anomalous nucleotide sharing, were excluded from co-occurrence clustering. TCRdb holds this immuneACCESS table with in-frame rearrangements only. Some clones are missing; in checked studies, unresolved V genes explain under half, and the rest has no known cause. Clonal size and the V and J genes are those of that table, whereas D and trimming came from the DNA. The sample yields under 150,000 clones; 75% to 90% were counted once. The ten largest clones capture just over 2.5% of the sample.

As regards this clone: Its antigen is currently not known. Base qualities are not provided; no much larger clone lies one nucleotide away.

The CDR3 holds 18 amino acids from the cysteine to the phenylalanine. Only CDR3 DNA is held: 54 bases, read in frame from base 1. The germline V gene supplies CDR1 LGHNA and CDR2 YSLEER. V ends up 0 bases short and J 7 bases short, with an unmatched junction base count of 12. The cohort comprised around 700 healthy bone marrow donors. All cohort members were sampled while nominally healthy, although unrecorded immune exposures were likely present. The donor was CMV seronegative and belonged to the group of more than 300 seronegative cohort members. A peripheral blood sample was collected from each donor, and TCR beta sequencing was performed on peripheral blood mononuclear cells. Genomic DNA was extracted from the blood cell samples with the Qiagen DNeasy Blood Extraction Kit.

The chain uses TRBV4-3 and TRBJ2-2; 9 middle bases align to TRBD1. The TCR originated in a man younger than 45 in good health and CMV-seronegative. The sequenced material came from PBMCs. The base sequence is TGCGCCAGCAGCCAAGATCTGCCCAGGACAGGGGTATTCGGGGAGCTGTTTTTT. This gives the protein CASSQDLPRTGVFGELFF.